This entry describes one T cell receptor (beta chain). This record belongs to a study of blood T cell repertoires in COVID-19. Looking at the study overall: Sites across the United States, Italy and Spain contributed samples from acute and convalescent COVID-19. T cells, B-cell-depleted T cells, or PBMCs provided the cDNA or gDNA that served as material.

Original handling: Nucleated cell number was recorded as an estimate derived from reference gene primer amplification. Using immunoSEQ multiplex PCR, the repertoire was profiled, and TCRdb retains in-frame clones only, with some absent. V and J calls and clone size are those listed in that table; D and trimming were worked out from the DNA. Of 250,000 to 300,000 clones listed, roughly 86% are singletons. Germline-derived CDR1 and CDR2 are SGHNT and YYREEE (reference sequence). V lost 5 bases, J lost 7 bases, and 13 bases stayed unmatched. CDR3 size: 16 residues. The clonotype comes from a man between 18 and 29 years old with active or convalescent COVID-19. The chain uses TRBV5-4 and TRBJ2-2; TRBD1 aligns across 8 bases. Input material: peripheral blood. This chain's CDR3 is CASSTDSQGANGELFF. The CDR3 coding sequence is TGTGCCAGCAGTACTGACAGTCAGGGGGCGAACGGGGAGCTGTTTTTT.